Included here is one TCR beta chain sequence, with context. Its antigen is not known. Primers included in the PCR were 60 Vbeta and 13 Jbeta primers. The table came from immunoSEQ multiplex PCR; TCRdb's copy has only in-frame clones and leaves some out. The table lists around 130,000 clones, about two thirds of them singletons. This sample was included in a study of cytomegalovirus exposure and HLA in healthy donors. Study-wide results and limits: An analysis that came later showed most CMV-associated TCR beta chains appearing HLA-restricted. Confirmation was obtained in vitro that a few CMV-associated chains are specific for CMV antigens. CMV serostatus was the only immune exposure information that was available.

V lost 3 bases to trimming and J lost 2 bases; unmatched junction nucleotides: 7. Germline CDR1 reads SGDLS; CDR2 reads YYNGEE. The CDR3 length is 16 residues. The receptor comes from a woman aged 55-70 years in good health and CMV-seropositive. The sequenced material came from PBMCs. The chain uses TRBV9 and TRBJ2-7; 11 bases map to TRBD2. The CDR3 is CASSASSGGFPYEQYF. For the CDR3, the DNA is TGTGCCAGCAGCGCGTCTAGCGGGGGGTTCCCCTACGAGCAGTACTTC.